This TCR beta chain is drawn from a study of T-cell reconstitution after alpha-beta-depleted transplantation in children (dated by TCRdb to 2016 to 2018). Regarding the research as a whole: Using TCR repertoire profiling, the study followed T-cell immune reconstitution in a quantitative way in children after TCRalphabeta/CD19-depleted allogeneic hematopoietic cell transplantation.

From the germline V gene, CDR1 is ENHRY and CDR2 is SYGVKD. From its cysteine to its phenylalanine, the CDR3 spans 19 amino acids. CDR3 DNA only is kept here, 57 bases in frame from base 1. Libraries were made using PCR. Sequencing relied on an Illumina HiSeq 2500. TCR libraries were prepared with molecular barcoding, using unique molecular identifiers to normalize TCRbeta repertoire quantification. TCRdb applied fastp at Q25 and MiXCR to the public reads, then kept only in-frame beta chains. Rows are unified per CDR3 protein, each entry keeping the most common DNA and genes. The sample table lists 100,000 to 120,000 distinct CDR3 sequences, about 9.3% of them with a count of one. Clones ranked in the top ten supply around 8.2% of the sample. This clonotype was counted a single time. Its antigen has not been determined. A read error may be the cause here, since a much bigger clone is one base away.

This clonotype was obtained from a human donor who donated a stem cell graft to a child with acute lymphoblastic leukemia. The chain uses TRBV10-3 and TRBJ2-2; the D segment cannot be called with confidence. Sequences were derived from PBMCs from the stem cell graft donor, sampled from the stem cell graft. CDR3 protein: CASSESPSLNTLSSGELFF. The nucleotide sequence is given as TGTGCCAGCAGTGAGTCCCCCTCGCTGAACACTCTGTCCAGCGGGGAGCTGTTTTTT.